This TCR beta chain was captured in a study of blood T cell repertoires in COVID-19. Only a few counts were recorded for this clone. Profiling relied on immunoSEQ multiplex PCR, and the TCRdb table lists in-frame clones only, not all of them. The table shows fewer than 150,000 clones, with 75% to 90% occurring only once. The receptor comes from a woman aged 45-65 years who had recovered from COVID-19. The sequencing input was peripheral blood.

CDR3 in DNA: TGTGCCAGTAGCGGGAGAAGGGAAGATACGCAGTATTTT. Protein: CASSGRREDTQYF. This sequence joins TRBV2 and TRBJ2-3, with 9 bases identical to TRBD2. This CDR3 is 13 amino acids long. After removal of 9 bases from V and 5 bases from J, the junction contained 6 bases not matched to a gene. Per germline, CDR1 SNHLY and CDR2 FYNNEI.